The 24 T cell receptor beta chains listed next were all sequenced from one sample in a study of B cell selection in AIRE deficiency. TCRdb keeps only in-frame clones here, not all; method: immunoSEQ multiplex PCR. The data contain 23,000 or so clones, about 95% of them singletons. Sorting defined conventional CD4 T cells as CD4+CD127+. Sequenced sample: CD4+CD127+ conventional T cells sorted from PBMCs. The receptors were gathered from a human donor in good health.

This sequence joins TRBV7-2 and TRBJ1-6; D not certain. Deletions cut 3 bases from V and 7 bases from J, with 13 bases between. The CDR3 spans 15 residues. Germline loops: CDR1 SGHTA, CDR2 FQGNSA. The DNA for the CDR3 is TGTGCCAGCAGCTTCGGGAGGGCCGCGAATTCACCCCTCCACTTT. Its protein is CASSFGRAANSPLHF.

This chain joins TRBV30 and TRBJ1-1; D gene unclear. CDR3 size: 13 residues. The V gene lost 1 base and the J gene lost 0 bases, with 6 bases spanning the gap. Germline CDR1 reads GTSNPN; CDR2 reads SVGIG (reference sequence). CDR3 sequence (DNA): TGTGCCTGGAGTGAGGTCGTGAACACTGAAGCTTTCTTT. Translation gives CAWSEVVNTEAFF.

The rearrangement uses TRBV27 and TRBJ2-3; TRBD1 might be the D (6 bases). The V gene's germline CDR1 is MNHEY and CDR2 SMNVEV (reference sequence). This CDR3 contains 16 residues. Trimming removed 0 bases at V and 2 bases at J, with 12 bases between. CDR3 DNA sequence: TGTGCCAGCAGTTTATCCCCGGGACAAGTCACAGATACGCAGTATTTT. Residues: CASSLSPGQVTDTQYF.

This clone appeared a single time. The chain recombines TRBV5-3 with TRBJ2-7; D is possibly TRBD1 (6 bases). TRBV5-3 is noted as an ORF with a role that remains uncertain. The ends were cut back, 4 bases at V and 6 bases at J, with 17 bases in the middle. This CDR3 is 14 amino acids long. In nucleotides, the CDR3 is TGTGCCAGAAGCCCCCGACAGGAGAGGTGCGAGCAGTACTTC. It yields the protein CARSPRQERCEQYF.

The chain carries TRBV19 and TRBJ2-1; possible D gene TRBD1, 5 bases. Looked up from germline, CDR1 is LNHDA and CDR2 is SQIVND (reference sequence). This CDR3 region has 12 residues. V was trimmed by 2 bases and J by 7 bases, leaving 6 bases between them. The CDR3 reads CASSIRGNEQFF. The CDR3 DNA is TGTGCCAGTAGTATAAGGGGAAATGAGCAGTTCTTC.

In its sample, this clone was seen once. The chain has TRBV10-3 and TRBJ2-3, with 11 positions matching TRBD2. The CDR3 totals 16 residues. Germline-derived CDR1 and CDR2 are ENHRY and SYGVKD. The V segment lost 7 bases and the J segment 5 bases; nucleotides outside the gene matches: 11. For the CDR3, the DNA is TGTGCCATCAATACCCGTAGCGGGGGGGCGGAAGATACGCAGTATTTT. Translating it yields CAINTRSGGAEDTQYF.

This chain links TRBV15 with TRBJ1-2, with TRBD1 as a possible D gene (6 bases). Germline V gene data show CDR1 as LNHNV and CDR2 as YYDKDF (reference sequence). The CDR3 contains 14 residues. Trimming removed 1 base from V and 8 bases from J, with 14 bases in between. Here the CDR3 reads CATSRGGGGPGYTF. CDR3 sequence (DNA): TGTGCCACCAGCAGAGGAGGGGGGGGGCCCGGCTACACCTTC. The full variable domain, rest sourced from reference TRBV15 and TRBJ1-2, is DAMVIQNPRYQVTQFGKPVTLSCSQTLNHNVMYWYQQKSSQAPKLLFHYYDKDFNNEADTPDNFQSRRPNTSFCFLDIRSPGLGDTAMYLCATSRGGGGPGYTFGSGTRLTVV.

The CDR3 nucleotides are TGTGCCAGCAGCCTCACGGACGGCCTAGCTTTCTTT. This gives the protein CASSLTDGLAFF. The chain joins TRBV7-8 to TRBJ1-1; D not certain. Germline loops: CDR1 SGHVS, CDR2 FQNEAQ. The CDR3 has 12 residues. With 5 bases removed from V and 10 bases from J, the gap between germline ends came to 14 bases.

V gene TRBV7-9 combines with J gene TRBJ2-1, with 8 bases aligning to TRBD1. Germline CDR1 reads SEHNR; CDR2 reads FQNEAQ (reference sequence). The CDR3 extends over 16 amino acids. The V and J ends lost 1 base and 1 base, in that order; junction bases with no gene match: 3. In DNA form, the CDR3 reads TGTGCCAGCAGCTTAGTCAGGGGGCTTTCCTACAATGAGCAGTTCTTC. This codes for CASSLVRGLSYNEQFF.

V usage is TRBV5-6 and J usage is TRBJ2-1; 8 bases align to TRBD2. The CDR3 spans 15 residues. Germline V gene sequence: CDR1 SGHDT, CDR2 YYEEEE. V was clipped by 3 bases and J by 7 bases; unmatched bases: 9. CDR3 residues: CASSSGGAGANEQFF. The CDR3, as DNA: TGTGCCAGCAGCTCCGGGGGAGCGGGAGCTAATGAGCAGTTCTTC.

V gene TRBV9 combines with J gene TRBJ2-2; 7 bases map to TRBD2. This CDR3 comprises 13 residues. After removal of 6 bases from V and 7 bases from J, the junction contained 6 bases not matched to a gene. The V gene's germline CDR1 is SGDLS and CDR2 YYNGEE. The CDR3 is CASIWAGDGELFF. The DNA for the CDR3 is TGTGCCAGCATTTGGGCGGGGGACGGGGAGCTGTTTTTT.

This clone was counted a single time. This chain joins TRBV29-1 and TRBJ1-2, with D perhaps matching TRBD1 (5 bases). Germline V gene sequence: CDR1 SQVTM, CDR2 ANQGSEA. Trimming removed 7 bases from V and 0 bases from J, with 12 bases in between. This CDR3 has 13 residues. CDR3 region: CSAEGGANYGYTF. The CDR3 DNA reads as TGCAGCGCCGAGGGAGGGGCTAACTATGGCTACACCTTC.

The gene calls are TRBV2 and TRBJ1-5, with a weak D call TRBD1 (6 bases). CDR1 is SNHLY, CDR2 FYNNEI, per germline. The CDR3 has 12 residues. Deletions cut 6 bases from V and 10 bases from J, with 13 bases between. For the CDR3, the DNA is TGTGCCAGCAGGGAGGGGGGGGGCCCCCAGCATTTT. This sequence encodes CASREGGGPQHF.

A word on this clone: The same CDR3 also results from other DNA sequences found in this sample. The V call is TRBV5-4, the J call TRBJ1-2; D perhaps matches TRBD1 (5 bases). The CDR3 extends over 13 amino acids. CDR1 and CDR2 from the germline V gene are SGHNT and YYREEE (reference sequence). V lost 3 bases and J lost 8, with 14 bases in between. This CDR3 reads CASSSQGVVGYTF. In DNA form, the CDR3 reads TGTGCCAGCAGCTCCCAGGGAGTAGTCGGCTACACCTTC.

The rearrangement joins TRBV5-1 to TRBJ1-2, with D possibly being TRBD1 (6 bases). Trimming removed 4 bases from V and 8 bases from J, with 12 bases in between. The germline CDR1 and CDR2 sequences are SGHRS and YFSETQ. The CDR3 runs 12 residues. The CDR3 reads CASSINRDGYTF. The CDR3 DNA sequence: TGCGCCAGCAGCATAAACAGGGACGGCTACACCTTC.

This chain links TRBV11-3 with TRBJ2-7, with D perhaps TRBD2 (5 bases). CDR1 is SGHNT, CDR2 YENEEA, per germline. The ends were cut back, 5 bases at V and 6 bases at J, with 17 bases in the middle. The CDR3 spans 14 residues. Here the CDR3 DNA reads TGTGCCAGCAGCCCCGCCGGACTCGTAAGCGAGCAGTACTTC. Amino acid sequence: CASSPAGLVSEQYF. The complete variable domain, with remaining parts taken from reference TRBV11-3 and TRBJ2-7, reads EAGVVQSPRYKIIEKKQPVAFWCNPISGHNTLYWYLQNLGQGPELLIRYENEEAVDDSQLPKDRFSAERLKGVDSTLKIQPAELGDSAVYLCASSPAGLVSEQYFGPGTRLTVT.

The CDR3 loop is CASSPWTGAAGELFF. The CDR3 nucleotides read TGTGCCAGCTCACCTTGGACAGGGGCCGCCGGGGAGCTGTTTTTT. The chain recombines TRBV18 with TRBJ2-2; TRBD1 aligns across 9 bases. V was pared by 3 bases and J by 6 bases, with 5 bases of the junction left unmatched. The germline V gene encodes CDR1 KGHSH and CDR2 LQKENI. The CDR3 consists of 15 residues.

The chain couples TRBV6-1 to TRBJ1-1; possible D gene TRBD1, 6 bases. From germline, CDR1 is MNHNS and CDR2 SASEGT. The germline V and J ends were trimmed by 6 bases and 7 bases, with 15 bases remaining between them. CDR3 size: 13 residues. The CDR3 sequence: CASRYRDEGEAFF. In nucleotides, the CDR3 is TGTGCCAGCAGGTACAGGGACGAGGGTGAAGCTTTCTTT.

CDR3 in amino acids: CASSPGGSYEQYF. CDR3 sequence (DNA): TGTGCCAGCAGCCCGGGAGGGAGTTACGAGCAGTACTTC. The chain combines TRBV28 with TRBJ2-7, with 8 positions matching TRBD2. V trimming: 6 bases; J trimming: 4 bases; junction bases outside the gene matches: 5. Germline V gene sequence: CDR1 MDHEN, CDR2 SYDVKM. The CDR3 loop spans 13 amino acids.

The chain uses TRBV10-3 and TRBJ1-1; perhaps TRBD1 as D (6 bases). Trimming left V 2 bases short and J 2 bases short, with 9 bases between. Germline lookup yields CDR1 ENHRY and CDR2 SYGVKD. The CDR3 is made up of 14 amino acids. The CDR3 nucleotides are TGTGCCATCAGTGAGGTCAGGGGCAACACTGAAGCTTTCTTT. Residues: CAISEVRGNTEAFF.

This clone was observed once. V usage is TRBV7-3 and J usage is TRBJ2-7; D is uncertain. This CDR3 has 14 residues. Germline V lookup: CDR1 SGHTA, CDR2 FQGTGA. V lost 0 bases and J 0 bases, leaving 6 bases between the germline ends. CDR3 sequence reads: CASSLTASSYEQYF. The DNA of the CDR3 is TGTGCCAGCAGCTTAACGGCCAGCTCCTACGAGCAGTACTTC.

The V gene is TRBV19, the J gene TRBJ2-7; D may be TRBD2 (6 bases). The CDR3 has 12 residues. CDR1 is LNHDA, CDR2 SQIVND, per germline (reference sequence). The germline V and J ends were trimmed by 5 bases and 4 bases, with 9 bases remaining between them. The CDR3 is CASSAGPYEQYF. The CDR3 nucleotides are TGTGCCAGTAGTGCGGGACCTTACGAGCAGTACTTC. Drawing the rest from reference TRBV19 and TRBJ2-7, the complete variable domain is DGGITQSPKYLFRKEGQNVTLSCEQNLNHDAMYWYRQDPGQGLRLIYYSQIVNDFQKGDIAEGYSVSREKKESFPLTVTSAQKNPTAFYLCASSAGPYEQYFGPGTRLTVT.

V is TRBV19 and J is TRBJ1-1; 7 positions agree with TRBD1. With V trimmed by 8 bases and J by 6 bases, 9 bases remained unmatched. Per germline, CDR1 LNHDA and CDR2 SQIVND (reference sequence). This CDR3 spans 13 amino acids. CDR3 nucleotides: TGTGCCAGTTACAGGGGCCCGGCCGCTGAAGCTTTCTTT. Translating it yields CASYRGPAAEAFF.

This chain connects TRBV6-6 to TRBJ1-1; no clear D gene. From germline, CDR1 is MNHNY and CDR2 SVGAGI (reference sequence). V lost 5 bases, J lost 3 bases, and 10 bases lay in between. This CDR3 is 13 amino acids long. CDR3 sequence reads: CASSPDLHTEAFF. DNA of the CDR3: TGTGCCAGCAGTCCCGACCTACACACTGAAGCTTTCTTT.